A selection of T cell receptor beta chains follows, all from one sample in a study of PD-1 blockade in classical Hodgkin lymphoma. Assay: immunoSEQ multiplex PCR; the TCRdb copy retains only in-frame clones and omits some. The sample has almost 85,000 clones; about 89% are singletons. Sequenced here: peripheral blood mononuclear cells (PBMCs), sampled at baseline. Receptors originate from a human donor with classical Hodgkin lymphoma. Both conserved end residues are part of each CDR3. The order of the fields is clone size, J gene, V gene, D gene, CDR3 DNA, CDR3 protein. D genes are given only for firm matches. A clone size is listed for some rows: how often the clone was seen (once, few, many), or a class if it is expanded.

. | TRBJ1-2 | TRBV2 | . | TGTGCCAGCAGTGAAGTTGGGGGGGGCGCCTATGGCTACACCTTC | CASSEVGGGAYGYTF
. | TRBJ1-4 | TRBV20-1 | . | TGCAGTGCTAGAAGGGGTGAAAAACTGTTTTTT | CSARRGEKLFF
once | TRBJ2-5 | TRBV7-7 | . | TGTGCCAGCAGCTTATCAGGCAGGTGGGAGACCCAGTACTTC | CASSLSGRWETQYF
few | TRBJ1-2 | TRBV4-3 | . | TGCGCCAGCAGCCCCACCATGGAGCTCTATGGCTACACCTTC | CASSPTMELYGYTF
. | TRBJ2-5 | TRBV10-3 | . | TGTGCCATCAGTGAGGAAGACAGTCCGGGAGAGACCCAGTACTTC | CAISEEDSPGETQYF
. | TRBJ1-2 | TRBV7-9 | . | TGTGCCAGCAGCTTAGGATCTACCTTAAGTAACTATGGCTACACCTTC | CASSLGSTLSNYGYTF
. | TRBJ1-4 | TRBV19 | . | TGTGCCAGTAGCCAGATCGGACCCCTGTTTTTGTTTTTT | CASSQIGPLFLFF
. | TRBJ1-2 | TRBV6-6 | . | TGTGCCAGCAGTCGACACGGATTGGGCTACACCTTC | CASSRHGLGYTF
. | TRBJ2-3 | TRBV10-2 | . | TGCGCCAGCAGTGAACTTTCAGATACGCAGTATTTT | CASSELSDTQYF
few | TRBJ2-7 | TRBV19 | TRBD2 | TGTGCCAGTAGAAAGGGTGGACTAGCGGGAGACTCCTACGAGCAGTACTTC | CASRKGGLAGDSYEQYF
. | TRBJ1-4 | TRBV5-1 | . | TGCGCCAGCAGCTTATTAGGGAGTACTAATGAAAAACTGTTTTTT | CASSLLGSTNEKLFF
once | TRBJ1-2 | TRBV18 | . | TGTGCCAGCTCACGACGCGGCTCTTACCTTAACTATGGCTACACCTTC | CASSRRGSYLNYGYTF